The 13 T cell receptor beta chains below were found in one sample sequenced in a study of tumor-infiltrating lymphocytes in glioblastoma multiforme. TCR beta libraries were built from RNA through three nested multiplex PCR rounds using modified ARM-PCR. TCRdb re-called the multiplex PCR reads through MiXCR, storing one row per CDR3 protein. Of 25,000 to 35,000 distinct CDR3 sequences in the sample, roughly two thirds are singletons; the top ten hold around a third. The sequenced sample was brain tumor tissue. The receptors shown here come from a male donor with glioblastoma.

The genes are TRBV29-1 and TRBJ1-2; no reliable D call. The CDR3 covers 12 residues. Trimming removed 6 bases at V and 2 bases at J, with 10 bases between. Germline CDR1 reads SQVTM; CDR2 reads ANQGSEA. This CDR3 reads CSVGIANYGYTF. Written as DNA, the CDR3 is TGCAGCGTCGGAATAGCAAACTATGGCTACACCTTC.

This clonotype counts as medium-sized. The chain has TRBV29-1 and TRBJ2-3; 7 nucleotides align to TRBD2. The CDR3 runs 15 residues. Germline CDR1 reads SQVTM; CDR2 reads ANQGSEA. V lost 6 bases to trimming and J lost 0 bases; unmatched junction nucleotides: 9. CDR3 coding DNA: TGCAGCGTACGCTCAAGCGGGATGAGCACAGATACGCAGTATTTT. Translated, it gives CSVRSSGMSTDTQYF.

This clonotype appeared once. At one of its ends the junction is not consistent with the germline gene, which may arise from a read error. The chain links TRBV14 to TRBJ1-2, with a possible D match to TRBD1 (5 bases). Per germline, CDR1 SGHDN and CDR2 FVKESK. The CDR3 has 15 residues. As DNA, the CDR3 is TGTACCAGCAGTCAAGTGCCAGGGATGCCGGGAGGCTACACCTTC. This encodes CTSSQVPGMPGGYTF.

The rearrangement links TRBV20-1 to TRBJ2-2; D may correspond to TRBD1 or TRBD2 (5 bases each). CDR1 and CDR2 from the germline V gene are DFQATT and SNEGSKA (reference sequence). CDR3 length: 16 amino acids. In DNA form, the CDR3 reads TGCACTGCATCCCGTCCCGGGACCCCGACCACCGGGGAGCTGTTTTTT. It codes for CTASRPGTPTTGELFF.

In this sample, this clonotype turned up once. The conserved closing phenylalanine or tryptophan is absent in this CDR3, likely reflecting a read error. The V gene is TRBV20-1, the J gene TRBJ2-1; possible D gene TRBD2, 5 bases. There are 16 residues in the CDR3. Germline V gives CDR1 DFQATT, CDR2 SNEGSKA (reference sequence). The CDR3 DNA reads TGCAATGCCACCCCCTTCATGGCGGGCTCCTACAATGAGCAGTTCTCC. It codes for CNATPFMAGSYNEQFS.

The rearrangement links TRBV6-1 to TRBJ2-3; no reliable D call. The J call may be wrong; the DNA end is better matched by TRBJ1-5. Germline CDR1 reads MNHNS; CDR2 reads SASEGT. This CDR3 contains 13 residues. CDR3: CASSDPGEDTQHF. The CDR3 coding sequence is TGTGCCAGCAGTGACCCCGGGGAAGACACGCAGCATTTT.

The chain carries TRBV20-1 and TRBJ1-5; D may be TRBD1 (5 bases). The CDR3 loop spans 15 amino acids. Trimming shortened V by 2 bases and J by 5 bases, and 16 bases separated the two germline ends. Germline V gene sequence: CDR1 DFQATT, CDR2 SNEGSKA (reference sequence). The CDR3 DNA follows: TGCAGTGCTAGAAATCGCAGGGTTGGCGATCAGCCCCAGCATTTT. Translation gives CSARNRRVGDQPQHF.

This clonotype occurred many times. J is TRBJ2-7 and V is TRBV1; the DNA was not used to check the table's D call, TRBD2. TRBV1 is tagged as a pseudogene. CDR3 size: 15 residues. This CDR3 is CTSPSGVPSSYEQYF. CDR3 nucleotide sequence: TGCACCAGCCCGAGTGGCGTACCCTCCTCCTACGAGCAGTACTTC.

In this sample, this clonotype turned up a few times. The CDR3 loop reads CASSLDVGVNEQYF. The CDR3 DNA follows: TGTGCCAGCAGCTTGGACGTAGGGGTCAACGAGCAGTACTTC. The chain combines TRBV11-2 with TRBJ2-7, with a possible D match to TRBD1 (5 bases). Between the trimmed V and J ends, which lost 3 bases and 5 bases, there was a span of 14 bases. This CDR3 comprises 14 residues. Germline lookup yields CDR1 SGHAT and CDR2 FQNNGV.

Many counts were recorded for this clonotype. The genes are TRBV6-2 or TRBV6-3 and TRBJ2-7; D is perhaps TRBD2 (6 bases). The CDR3 has 16 residues. Looked up from germline, CDR1 is MNHEY and CDR2 is SVGEGT. Trimming took off 1 base at V and 0 bases at J, with 13 bases between the two ends. The CDR3 sequence: CASSYFLASSSYEQYF. In DNA form, the CDR3 reads TGTGCCAGCAGTTACTTTCTAGCGTCGAGCTCCTACGAGCAGTACTTC.

As concerns this clonotype: Here the CDR3 omits its conserved ending phenylalanine or tryptophan, so a read error is the likely source. The V gene is TRBV6-1, the J gene TRBJ1-5, with a tentative D call TRBD1 (6 bases). The CDR3 is 14 amino acids. Germline CDR1 MNHNS, CDR2 SASEGT. In DNA form, the CDR3 reads TGTACCAGCAGTGAGGTACAGGGCCGTCAGCCCCAGCATCTT. It specifies CTSSEVQGRQPQHL.

As regards this clonotype: This may come from a read error, since a much larger clone is one base off. CDR3 residues: CASSLSGGQETQYF. DNA for the CDR3: TGTGCCAGCAGTTTATCAGGCGGCCAAGAGACCCAGTACTTC. The chain combines TRBV28 with TRBJ2-5; D not certain. The V end was cut by 1 base, the J end by 1 base, with 7 bases between. The V gene's germline CDR1 is MDHEN and CDR2 SYDVKM. This CDR3 spans 14 amino acids.

About this clonotype: Germline and junction disagree at one end, which may indicate a read error. The J gene is TRBJ2-2, the V gene TRBV10-3; 11 nucleotides match TRBD2. Germline V gene data show CDR1 as ENHRY and CDR2 as SYGVKD. This CDR3 is 18 amino acids long. The CDR3 protein is CAIRTGTSGAPNTRELFF. The CDR3 coding sequence is TGTGCCATCAGGACCGGGACTAGCGGAGCCCCGAACACCAGGGAGCTGTTTTTT.